A selection of T cell receptor beta chains follows, all from one sample in a study of OX40 agonist ivuxolimab in advanced cancers. Produced via immunoSEQ multiplex PCR; TCRdb's table is partial and in-frame only. The sample lists over 85,000 clones; roughly four fifths were seen once. The source material was CD4+ or CD8+ T cells sorted from blood, sampled in a trial of the OX40 agonist ivuxolimab. Source of these receptors: an adult with an advanced solid tumor such as melanoma, head and neck, liver or kidney cancer. The CDR3 runs from the conserved cysteine through the conserved F or W. Fields, in order: V gene, J gene, D gene, clone size, CDR3 DNA, CDR3 protein. D genes are given only for firm matches. Clone size is stated in some rows and not others, as once, few, many or a class when expanded.

V: TRBV18
J: TRBJ1-2
D: .
size: .
DNA: TGTGCCAGCTCACCACCGTTCGGGGACACCCTTGCTAACTATGGCTACACCTTC
CDR3: CASSPPFGDTLANYGYTF

V: TRBV7-9
J: TRBJ2-1
D: TRBD2
size: .
DNA: TGTGCCAGCAGCCCGGGATGGACTAGCGGGAGGGGTCTGGATGAGCAGTTCTTC
CDR3: CASSPGWTSGRGLDEQFF

V: TRBV5-1
J: TRBJ2-5
D: .
size: .
DNA: TGCGCCAGCAGCACCTCCGGGCGGCACCAAGAGACCCAGTACTTC
CDR3: CASSTSGRHQETQYF

V: TRBV7-2
J: TRBJ1-1
D: .
size: .
DNA: TGTGCCAGCAGCTTAGCGAGGACGGGTAACACTGAAGCTTTCTTT
CDR3: CASSLARTGNTEAFF

V: TRBV28
J: TRBJ2-3
D: TRBD2
size: .
DNA: TGTGCCAGTGAAGCGGGAGGGAGCACAGATACGCAGTATTTT
CDR3: CASEAGGSTDTQYF

V: TRBV2
J: TRBJ2-5
D: TRBD2
size: .
DNA: TGTGCCAGCAGTGAACTGGTAGCGGGGGACCAAGAGACCCAGTACTTC
CDR3: CASSELVAGDQETQYF

V: TRBV19
J: TRBJ1-5
D: .
size: .
DNA: TGTGCCAGTAGAAAGGAGGCACGAAATCAGCCCCAGCATTTT
CDR3: CASRKEARNQPQHF

V: TRBV9
J: TRBJ2-3
D: TRBD2
size: .
DNA: TGTGCCAGCAGCGTAAGGACTAGCGGGACCCCAGATACGCAGTATTTT
CDR3: CASSVRTSGTPDTQYF

V: TRBV5-1
J: TRBJ2-1
D: .
size: few
DNA: TGCGCCAGCAGCTTGGAGTTCGCGGCGGGGGCCTTCGGAATCTACAATGAGCAGTTCTTC
CDR3: CASSLEFAAGAFGIYNEQFF

V: TRBV7-9
J: TRBJ1-2
D: .
size: few
DNA: TGTGCCAGCAGCCCTGACGTGGGCTACACCTTC
CDR3: CASSPDVGYTF

V: TRBV27
J: TRBJ2-5
D: .
size: .
DNA: TGTGCCAGCGCGGAGGGTAGGAGAGAGACCCAGTACTTC
CDR3: CASAEGRRETQYF

V: TRBV12-2
J: TRBJ1-5
D: .
size: .
DNA: TGTGCAAGTCGCTTTGGTCCGGGACAGGGGAGTGGTTGGAGCAATCAGCCCCAGCATTTT
CDR3: CASRFGPGQGSGWSNQPQHF

V: TRBV27
J: TRBJ2-7
D: TRBD2
size: .
DNA: TGTGCCAGCAGTTCGAGAATAGCGGGAGCCTACGAGCAGTACTTC
CDR3: CASSSRIAGAYEQYF

V: TRBV19
J: TRBJ1-5
D: TRBD1
size: .
DNA: TGTGCCAGTAGTATCAGTTTGGGACAGGATAGCAATCAGCCCCAGCATTTT
CDR3: CASSISLGQDSNQPQHF

V: TRBV2
J: TRBJ2-5
D: TRBD2
size: .
DNA: TGTGCCAGCAGTGATGCGGGGGGAGGCGGGACCCAGTACTTC
CDR3: CASSDAGGGGTQYF

V: TRBV6-5
J: TRBJ2-1
D: .
size: .
DNA: TGTGCCTGCGCTACGGGGTTCCATCCCAATGAGCAGTTCTTC
CDR3: CACATGFHPNEQFF

V: TRBV2
J: TRBJ2-2
D: .
size: .
DNA: TGTGCCAGCAGTGAAGGGGGCCCGCCCGGGGAGCTGTTTTTT
CDR3: CASSEGGPPGELFF

V: TRBV7-9
J: TRBJ2-7
D: .
size: .
DNA: TGTGCCAGCAGCCCAACCCCCCTATTACGCCCCTACGAGCAGTACTTC
CDR3: CASSPTPLLRPYEQYF

V: TRBV5-1
J: TRBJ1-4
D: TRBD1
size: once
DNA: TGCGCCAGCAGCTTGGCAGGGGGGCGTGAAAAACTGTTTTTT
CDR3: CASSLAGGREKLFF

V: TRBV6-6
J: TRBJ2-1
D: TRBD1
size: .
DNA: TGTGCCAGCAGCGAGGGGACAGGAAGGCGGGATGAGCAGTTCTTC
CDR3: CASSEGTGRRDEQFF

V: TRBV9
J: TRBJ2-3
D: .
size: .
DNA: TGTGCCAGCAGCGTAGGCGGGGTCACAGATACGCAGTATTTT
CDR3: CASSVGGVTDTQYF

V: TRBV7-3
J: TRBJ2-3
D: TRBD2
size: .
DNA: TGTGCCAGCAGCTTAACTAATTTGGGACTAGCGGCTACAGATACGCAGTATTTT
CDR3: CASSLTNLGLAATDTQYF

V: TRBV7-2
J: TRBJ1-2
D: .
size: once
DNA: TGTGCCAGCAGCTTAGCCCCAGGGCCCGGGAACTATGGCTACACCTTC
CDR3: CASSLAPGPGNYGYTF